This entry lists 10 T cell receptor beta chains sequenced from one sample in a study of identical twins. TCRdb called the 5' RACE reads again in MiXCR, with one record for every CDR3 protein. The sample lists some 1,700,000 distinct CDR3 sequences; about 31% were seen once. The sequencing input was cord blood. Receptors originate from a newborn girl in good health.

This clonotype was seen a handful of times. At one end, the junction sequence differs from germline, possibly due to a read error. V and J are TRBV3-1 and TRBJ2-4; unclear D gene. The V gene's germline CDR1 is LGHDT and CDR2 YNNKEL (reference sequence). The CDR3 runs to 16 residues. CDR3 amino acids: CAGSDRARWAKNIQYF. The CDR3 nucleotides read TGTGCCGGCAGCGACCGGGCCCGGTGGGCCAAAAACATTCAGTACTTC.

The gene calls are TRBV3-1 and TRBJ2-1, with a weak D call TRBD2 (5 bases). Looked up from germline, CDR1 is LGHDT and CDR2 is YNNKEL (reference sequence). With 5 bases removed from V and 3 bases from J, the gap between germline ends came to 14 bases. The CDR3 has 15 amino acids. As DNA, the CDR3 is TGTGCCAGCAGCTACTCTGCGGGCCGCTACAATGAGCAGTTCTTC. Encoded protein: CASSYSAGRYNEQFF.

This clonotype was seen a few times. The chain carries TRBV10-2 and TRBJ2-1; 9 nucleotides agree with TRBD2. Germline V lookup: CDR1 WSHSY, CDR2 SAAADI. J gave up 2 bases and V 6 bases, and 5 bases lay outside the gene matches. CDR3 length: 15 amino acids. In nucleotides, the CDR3 is TGCGCCAGCAGGAACCCTAGCGGGACCTACAATGAGCAGTTCTTC. It encodes CASRNPSGTYNEQFF.

This clonotype was counted only a few times. V usage is TRBV6-1 and J usage is TRBJ2-3; 12 bases map to TRBD2. V trimming: 6 bases; J trimming: 1 base; junction bases outside the gene matches: 14. CDR3 length: 19 residues. Germline values: CDR1 MNHNS, CDR2 SASEGT. CDR3 in DNA: TGTGCCAGCAGGGCCAGACTAGCGGGAGATGTTATTGGCACAGATACGCAGTATTTT. It is translated as CASRARLAGDVIGTDTQYF.

This clonotype was seen a handful of times. The V gene is TRBV10-3, the J gene TRBJ1-6; D is possibly TRBD1 (5 bases). The germline V gene has CDR1 ENHRY and CDR2 SYGVKD. V dropped 3 bases and J dropped 10 bases, with 13 bases sitting between them. The CDR3 covers 14 residues. The CDR3 nucleotides read TGTGCCATCAGTGATGGGGGAGGAAGCTCACCCCTCCACTTT. Its protein product is CAISDGGGSSPLHF.

In this sample, this clonotype turned up many times. The chain's CDR3 is CASSSSGTYTDTQYF. The DNA of the CDR3 is TGTGCCAGCAGCAGTAGCGGGACCTACACAGATACGCAGTATTTT. This chain uses TRBV7-2 with TRBJ2-3; 8 nucleotides agree with TRBD2. V lost 5 bases and J lost 2; bases outside the gene matches: 6. CDR3 size: 15 residues. Germline values: CDR1 SGHTA, CDR2 FQGNSA.

The rearrangement links TRBV25-1 to TRBJ2-3; 12 positions match TRBD2. The V gene end was trimmed by 2 bases and the J gene end by 5 bases; junction bases not matched to a gene: 5. CDR3 length: 16 residues. CDR1 and CDR2 (germline): MGHDK, SYGVNS. The CDR3 DNA reads as TGTGCCAGCAGTGAACCGACTAGCGGGAGAGGAGATACGCAGTATTTT. Amino acid sequence: CASSEPTSGRGDTQYF.

This clonotype appeared many times. J is TRBJ2-1 and V is TRBV27; 7 nucleotides align to TRBD1. Germline loops: CDR1 MNHEY, CDR2 SMNVEV (reference sequence). CDR3 size: 13 residues. Germline trimming cut 3 bases from V and 7 bases from J; bases unmatched to any gene: 3. CDR3 residues: CASSFDRANEQFF. In DNA, the CDR3 is TGTGCCAGCAGTTTCGACAGGGCAAATGAGCAGTTCTTC.

The V call is TRBV6-5, the J call TRBJ1-6, with D unresolved. Trimming pared 2 bases from V and 2 bases from J, leaving 7 bases between. The CDR3 length is 15 residues. Germline loops: CDR1 MNHEY, CDR2 SVGAGI. In DNA, the CDR3 is TGTGCCAGCAGTTACGCAGAGGCCTATAATTCACCCCTCCACTTT. It translates to CASSYAEAYNSPLHF.

This chain connects TRBV20-1 to TRBJ1-6, with D possibly being TRBD1 (5 bases). The germline V and J ends were trimmed by 3 bases and 0 bases, with 9 bases remaining between them. The CDR3 covers 15 residues. Germline-derived CDR1 and CDR2 are DFQATT and SNEGSKA (reference sequence). The chain's CDR3 is CSARVGGSYNSPLHF. The CDR3 region has the DNA TGCAGTGCTAGGGTGGGGGGCTCCTATAATTCACCCCTCCACTTT.